The clone carrying this T cell receptor beta chain was found a few times. This sample is part of a study of T-cell memory formation after mild COVID-19. Each CDR3 protein is one row after TCRdb ran MiXCR on the 5' RACE reads. The data hold roughly 350,000 distinct CDR3 sequences, with approximately 29% observed a single time. This CDR3 contains 13 residues. Trimming stripped 7 bases from V and 5 bases from J, with 14 bases between. CDR1 and CDR2 from the germline V gene are SEHNR and FQNEAQ (reference sequence). This TCR derives from an adult woman who had mild COVID-19 (a few samples of this study predate the infection). Cell type and time point are not known. This rearrangement joins TRBV7-9 to TRBJ1-1; no reliable D call. The material sequenced was PBMCs or a T cell subset sorted from them (not recorded which). DNA of the CDR3: TGTGCCAGCACCCATCCGCTCGGGACTGAAGCTTTCTTT. Translation gives CASTHPLGTEAFF.